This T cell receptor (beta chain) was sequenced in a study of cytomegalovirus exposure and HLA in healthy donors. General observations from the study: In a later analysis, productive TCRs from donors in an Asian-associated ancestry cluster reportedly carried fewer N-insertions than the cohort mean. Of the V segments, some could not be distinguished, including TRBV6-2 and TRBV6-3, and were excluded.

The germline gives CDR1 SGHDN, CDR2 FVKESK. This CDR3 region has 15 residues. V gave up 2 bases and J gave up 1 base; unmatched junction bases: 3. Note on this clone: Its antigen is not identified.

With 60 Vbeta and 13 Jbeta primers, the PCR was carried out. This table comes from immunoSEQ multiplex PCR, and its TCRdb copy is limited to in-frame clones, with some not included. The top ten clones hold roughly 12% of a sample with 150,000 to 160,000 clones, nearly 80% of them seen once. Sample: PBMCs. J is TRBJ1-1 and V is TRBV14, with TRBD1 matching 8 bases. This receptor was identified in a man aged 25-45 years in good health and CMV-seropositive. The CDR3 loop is CASSQRQGRNTEAFF. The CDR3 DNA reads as TGTGCCAGCAGCCAAAGACAGGGGCGGAACACTGAAGCTTTCTTT. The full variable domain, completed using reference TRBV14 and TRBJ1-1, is EAGVTQFPSHSVIEKGQTVTLRCDPISGHDNLYWYRRVMGKEIKFLLHFVKESKQDESGMPNNRFLAERTGGTYSTLKVQPAELEDSGVYFCASSQRQGRNTEAFFGQGTRLTVV.